A single sample is the source of the 29 T cell receptor beta chains below, sequenced in a study of early T cells in non-severe SARS-CoV-2 infection. TCRdb re-called the 5' RACE reads with MiXCR, one entry per CDR3 protein. The sample shows some 82,000 distinct CDR3 sequences, roughly 12% of them seen only once. Material: whole blood, obtained at baseline. The receptors here all came from an adult who was a healthcare worker with PCR-confirmed SARS-CoV-2 infection or an uninfected control (not recorded which).

This clonotype has more than one count but fewer than ten. V usage is TRBV13 and J usage is TRBJ2-1; D not resolved. CDR1 PRHDT and CDR2 FYEKMQ come from the germline V gene (reference sequence). V shed 5 bases and J shed 9 bases, with 14 bases lying between them. This CDR3 comprises 13 residues. The CDR3 DNA is TGTGCCAGCAGCCCCGCGGCCTGGCCTGAGCAGTTCTTC. Translated, it gives CASSPAAWPEQFF.

The V and J genes are TRBV29-1 and TRBJ2-5; 8 nucleotides line up with TRBD1. Germline V gives CDR1 SQVTM, CDR2 ANQGSEA. The junction had 6 bases not matched to a gene; V was cut back by 3 bases and J by 6 bases. The length of the CDR3 is 13 residues. The DNA for the CDR3 is TGCAGCGTTGATTCAGGGGGCTTTAAGACCCAGTACTTC. This codes for CSVDSGGFKTQYF.

The sample holds many counts of this clonotype. The chain is built from TRBV5-1 and TRBJ2-6; D is unresolved. With 5 bases removed from V and 0 bases from J, the gap between germline ends came to 12 bases. Germline values: CDR1 SGHRS, CDR2 YFSETQ. The CDR3 totals 16 residues. The CDR3: CASRMVFDSGANVLTF. Here the CDR3 DNA reads TGCGCCAGCAGGATGGTCTTCGACTCTGGGGCCAACGTCCTGACTTTC.

This clonotype has ten or more counts. V and J are TRBV2 and TRBJ2-1; D remains unclear. This CDR3 region has 13 residues. CDR1 and CDR2 (germline): SNHLY, FYNNEI. V lost 4 bases and J 7 bases, leaving 11 bases between the germline ends. The CDR3 spells CASSVVGQNEQFF. CDR3 nucleotide sequence: TGTGCCAGCAGTGTTGTAGGGCAAAATGAGCAGTTCTTC.

The chain combines TRBV5-6 with TRBJ2-1, with D possibly being TRBD1 or TRBD2 (5 bases each). V lost 4 bases to trimming and J lost 6 bases, with 17 bases between them. CDR1 is SGHDT, CDR2 YYEEEE, per germline. The length of the CDR3 is 15 residues. CDR3 nucleotides: TGTGCCAGCAGCCCGACCGGGACGCTCGGCAATGAGCAGTTCTTC. Translating it yields CASSPTGTLGNEQFF.

This clonotype has at least ten counts. The J gene is TRBJ2-7, the V gene TRBV4-1; 10 nucleotides line up with TRBD1. The CDR3 is 15 amino acids. The V gene end was trimmed by 4 bases and the J gene end by 6 bases; junction bases not matched to a gene: 9. CDR1 MGHRA and CDR2 YSYEKL come from the germline V gene. The CDR3 spells CASSPSDRGNGEQYF. CDR3 in DNA: TGCGCCAGCAGCCCCTCGGACAGGGGGAATGGCGAGCAGTACTTC.

This clonotype was recorded many times. V gene TRBV5-1 combines with J gene TRBJ2-3, with 10 nucleotides matching TRBD2. The CDR3 is 17 residues long. Germline V gene lookup returns CDR1 SGHRS and CDR2 YFSETQ. With V trimmed by 5 bases and J by 4 bases, 13 bases remained unmatched. The CDR3 DNA follows: TGCGCCAGCAGACATGGCGGTGCTAGCGGGGGAGCAGATACGCAGTATTTT. Translation gives CASRHGGASGGADTQYF.

In its sample, this clonotype was seen a few times. The rearrangement links TRBV7-2 to TRBJ1-4; a possible D gene is TRBD1 (5 bases). This CDR3 region has 17 residues. CDR1 SGHTA and CDR2 FQGNSA come from the germline V gene. V lost 1 base and J 4 bases, leaving 16 bases between the germline ends. CDR3 amino acids: CASSLVAGRQVNEKLFF. In nucleotides, the CDR3 is TGTGCCAGCAGCTTAGTGGCGGGGCGGCAGGTTAATGAAAAACTGTTTTTT. Full variable domain (remainder filled in from reference TRBV7-2 and TRBJ1-4): GAGVSQSPSNKVTEKGKDVELRCDPISGHTALYWYRQSLGQGLEFLIYFQGNSAPDKSGLPSDRFSAERTGGSVSTLTIQRTQQEDSAVYLCASSLVAGRQVNEKLFFGSGTQLSVL.

This clonotype turned up a few times. The chain has TRBV28 and TRBJ2-7, with 12 bases identical to TRBD2. In germline, CDR1 is MDHEN, CDR2 SYDVKM. CDR3 length: 16 amino acids. Trimming took 4 bases from V and 0 from J; bases not matched to a gene: 4. CDR3 amino acids: CASSYRTSGISYEQYF. As DNA, the CDR3 is TGTGCCAGCAGTTATCGGACTAGCGGGATCTCCTACGAGCAGTACTTC.

CDR3 residues: CASSLDGQGKAGELFF. DNA of the CDR3: TGTGCCAGCAGCTTAGACGGCCAGGGAAAAGCCGGGGAGCTGTTTTTT. The V and J genes are TRBV11-2 and TRBJ2-2; tentatively, D is TRBD1 (5 bases). CDR3 length equals 16 residues. V lost 0 bases to trimming and J lost 6 bases, with 14 bases between them. In germline, CDR1 is SGHAT, CDR2 FQNNGV.

This chain connects TRBV29-1 to TRBJ2-3; no clear D. Trimming pared 3 bases from V and 2 bases from J, leaving 9 bases between. This CDR3 contains 13 residues. Germline values: CDR1 SQVTM, CDR2 ANQGSEA. CDR3 region: CSVDWQDTDTQYF. DNA for the CDR3: TGCAGCGTTGACTGGCAGGACACAGATACGCAGTATTTT.

This clonotype turned up a few times. This sequence joins TRBV20-1 and TRBJ2-2; D is uncertain. The CDR3 runs 16 residues. The V gene's germline CDR1 is DFQATT and CDR2 SNEGSKA (reference sequence). The ends were cut back, 0 bases at V and 1 base at J, with 12 bases in the middle. Here the CDR3 DNA reads TGCAGTGCTAGAGACCTATTCGCGCAGAACACCGGGGAGCTGTTTTTT. As protein: CSARDLFAQNTGELFF.

This clonotype has ten or more counts. This chain joins TRBV14 and TRBJ2-1; a possible D gene is TRBD1 (6 bases). This CDR3 has 15 residues. Trimming took 4 bases from V and 0 from J, leaving 10 bases between them. Germline CDR1 is SGHDN and CDR2 is FVKESK. The CDR3 region has the DNA TGTGCCAGCAGCCGAGTGGACAGCTCCTACAATGAGCAGTTCTTC. This translates into CASSRVDSSYNEQFF.

This chain joins TRBV10-3 and TRBJ1-1; the D gene is possibly TRBD1 (6 bases). From germline, CDR1 is ENHRY and CDR2 SYGVKD. V lost 5 bases and J lost 5, with 12 bases in between. CDR3 length equals 13 residues. CDR3 loop: CAISRQGSTEAFF. Written as DNA, the CDR3 is TGTGCCATCAGTCGGCAGGGGAGTACTGAAGCTTTCTTT.

This clonotype came up a few times. The V and J genes are TRBV28 and TRBJ2-1, with D possibly matching TRBD2 (6 bases). Germline CDR1 reads MDHEN; CDR2 reads SYDVKM. The CDR3 is made up of 14 amino acids. Trimming took off 5 bases at V and 9 bases at J, with 17 bases between the two ends. CDR3 nucleotide sequence: TGTGCCAGCAGTCTAGTAGCGGTTTGGAGTGAGCAGTTCTTC. This codes for CASSLVAVWSEQFF.

In this sample, this clonotype turned up a few times. CDR3 amino acids: CASSIDAQGLLKTQYF. In nucleotides, the CDR3 is TGTGCCAGTAGTATAGATGCACAGGGATTGTTAAAGACCCAGTACTTC. This chain uses TRBV19 with TRBJ2-5; perhaps TRBD1 as D (6 bases). From germline, CDR1 is LNHDA and CDR2 SQIVND (reference sequence). This CDR3 contains 16 residues. V lost 0 bases to trimming and J lost 6 bases, with 17 bases between them.

This chain links TRBV18 with TRBJ2-5; D is uncertain. Per germline, CDR1 KGHSH and CDR2 LQKENI. Trimming shortened V by 6 bases and J by 5 bases, and 10 bases separated the two germline ends. The CDR3 is 12 residues long. CDR3 nucleotides: TGTGCCAGCTCCCGGTATCTGGAGACCCAGTACTTC. Its protein product is CASSRYLETQYF.

This clonotype has more than one count but fewer than ten. The genes are TRBV7-9 and TRBJ2-1; D is ambiguous. With 1 base removed from V and 4 bases from J, the gap between germline ends came to 8 bases. Germline V gene sequence: CDR1 SEHNR, CDR2 FQNEAQ (reference sequence). The CDR3 loop spans 14 amino acids. This CDR3 is CASSLVDGYNEQFF. The CDR3 bases are TGTGCCAGCAGCTTAGTCGACGGATACAATGAGCAGTTCTTC. Full variable domain (outside the CDR3, taken from reference TRBV7-9 and TRBJ2-1): DTGVSQNPRHKITKRGQNVTFRCDPISEHNRLYWYRQTLGQGPEFLTYFQNEAQLEKSRLLSDRFSAERPKGSFSTLEIQRTEQGDSAMYLCASSLVDGYNEQFFGPGTRLTVL.

This clonotype was seen more than once but under ten times. The chain employs TRBV3-1 and TRBJ2-5; D gene unclear. V shed 8 bases and J shed 2 bases, with 9 bases lying between them. Per germline, CDR1 LGHDT and CDR2 YNNKEL (reference sequence). The CDR3 runs to 12 residues. CDR3 protein: CASGWIQETQYF. The CDR3 DNA follows: TGTGCCAGCGGCTGGATACAAGAGACCCAGTACTTC.

The V call is TRBV6-5, the J call TRBJ2-5; D is unclear. The ends were cut back, 0 bases at V and 5 bases at J, with 13 bases in the middle. The CDR3 sequence is 15 residues long. Germline CDR1 reads MNHEY; CDR2 reads SVGAGI. The CDR3: CASSYSTKPTETQYF. The CDR3, as DNA: TGTGCCAGCAGTTACTCGACAAAGCCCACGGAGACCCAGTACTTC.

This clonotype came up a few times. J is TRBJ1-2 and V is TRBV3-1, with D perhaps TRBD1 (6 bases). V was pared by 3 bases and J by 6 bases, with 14 bases between. Germline-derived CDR1 and CDR2 are LGHDT and YNNKEL (reference sequence). This CDR3 has 14 residues. The CDR3 spells CASSHRGAPNGYTF. CDR3 nucleotide sequence: TGTGCCAGCAGCCACAGGGGAGCCCCTAATGGCTACACCTTC. The full variable domain, rest sourced from reference TRBV3-1 and TRBJ1-2, is DTAVSQTPKYLVTQMGNDKSIKCEQNLGHDTMYWYKQDSKKFLKIMFSYNNKELIINETVPNRFSPKSPDKAHLNLHINSLELGDSAVYFCASSHRGAPNGYTFGSGTRLTVV.

This clonotype was counted many times. The chain carries TRBV12-3 or TRBV12-4 and TRBJ1-2, with D possibly matching TRBD1 (6 bases). The CDR3 sequence is 15 residues long. V was pared by 6 bases and J by 5 bases, with 19 bases between. The CDR3 DNA sequence: TGTGCCAGCAGACCCTGGGGGCTCGGCAGTTATGGCTACACCTTC. Translated, it gives CASRPWGLGSYGYTF.

This clonotype was recorded many times. The V and J genes are TRBV25-1 and TRBJ2-2; possible D gene TRBD2, 6 bases. V was cut by 1 base and J by 6 bases, with 15 bases left in between. Germline loops: CDR1 MGHDK, CDR2 SYGVNS. This CDR3 region has 16 residues. The CDR3 region has the DNA TGTGCCAGCAGTGAATTTCCGGGGGTACTTCCCGGGGAGCTGTTTTTT. As protein: CASSEFPGVLPGELFF.

This clonotype was recorded a few times. V usage is TRBV5-4 and J usage is TRBJ2-1; 7 positions match TRBD2. This CDR3 is built from 16 residues. Germline CDR1 and CDR2: SGHNT and YYREEE (reference sequence). J gave up 4 bases and V 2 bases, and 9 bases lay outside the gene matches. The CDR3 here is CASSLPAGGRYNEQFF. The CDR3 DNA is TGTGCCAGCAGCTTACCCGCTGGCGGGAGATACAATGAGCAGTTCTTC.

The rearrangement links TRBV24-1 to TRBJ2-7; 7 bases are a match to TRBD1. The CDR3 contains 13 residues. Unmatched junction bases numbered 0, after V lost 2 bases and J lost 3 bases. The germline CDR1 and CDR2 sequences are KGHDR and SFDVKD. CDR3: CATSDWDSYEQYF. In DNA, the CDR3 is TGTGCCACCAGTGATTGGGACAGCTACGAGCAGTACTTC.

This clonotype was counted many times. The chain couples TRBV20-1 to TRBJ1-6, with D tentatively TRBD1 (5 bases). The germline gives CDR1 DFQATT, CDR2 SNEGSKA (reference sequence). The CDR3 is 15 amino acids. Trimming took off 3 bases at V and 8 bases at J, with 17 bases between the two ends. The CDR3 nucleotides are TGCAGTGCTAGTGAGCGGGGGTTTCTCTATTCACCCCTCCACTTT. Translating it yields CSASERGFLYSPLHF.

The table lists this clonotype with many counts. V usage is TRBV6-6 and J usage is TRBJ2-7; no definite D call. This CDR3 comprises 12 residues. V was trimmed by 4 bases and J by 6 bases, leaving 10 bases between them. Germline CDR1 MNHNY, CDR2 SVGAGI (reference sequence). CDR3 in amino acids: CASSSSPFEQYF. The DNA of the CDR3 is TGTGCCAGCAGTTCAAGTCCGTTCGAGCAGTACTTC.

V and J are TRBV20-1 and TRBJ2-5, with 7 positions matching TRBD2. The CDR3 totals 14 residues. Germline-derived CDR1 and CDR2 are DFQATT and SNEGSKA (reference sequence). V was pared by 6 bases and J by 5 bases, with 12 bases of the junction left unmatched. CDR3 in DNA: TGCAGTGCGCTTGGGGGGGGAAGCAGGGAGACCCAGTACTTC. Its protein product is CSALGGGSRETQYF.

The CDR3 sequence is CASSNTGDEQYF. CDR3 in DNA: TGTGCCAGCAGTAACACAGGGGACGAGCAGTACTTC. The V call is TRBV6-5, the J call TRBJ2-7, with TRBD1 matching 7 bases. Germline V lookup: CDR1 MNHEY, CDR2 SVGAGI. J gave up 5 bases and V 5 bases, and 3 bases lay outside the gene matches. The CDR3 totals 12 residues.